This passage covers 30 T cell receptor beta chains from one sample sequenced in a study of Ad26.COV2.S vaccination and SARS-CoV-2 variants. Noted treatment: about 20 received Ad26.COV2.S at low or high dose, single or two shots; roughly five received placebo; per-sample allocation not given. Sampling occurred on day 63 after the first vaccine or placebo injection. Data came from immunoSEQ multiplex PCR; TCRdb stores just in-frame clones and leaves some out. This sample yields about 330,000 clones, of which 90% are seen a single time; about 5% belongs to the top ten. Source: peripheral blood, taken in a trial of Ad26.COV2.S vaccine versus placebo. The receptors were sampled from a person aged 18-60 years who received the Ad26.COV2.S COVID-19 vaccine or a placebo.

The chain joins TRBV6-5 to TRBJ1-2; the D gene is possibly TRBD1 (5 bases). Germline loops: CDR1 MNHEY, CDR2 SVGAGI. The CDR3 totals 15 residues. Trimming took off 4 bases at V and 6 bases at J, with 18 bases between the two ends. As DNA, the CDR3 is TGTGCCAGCAGTTCTTTAGGGGCAGGTAGAAATGGCTACACCTTC. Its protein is CASSSLGAGRNGYTF.

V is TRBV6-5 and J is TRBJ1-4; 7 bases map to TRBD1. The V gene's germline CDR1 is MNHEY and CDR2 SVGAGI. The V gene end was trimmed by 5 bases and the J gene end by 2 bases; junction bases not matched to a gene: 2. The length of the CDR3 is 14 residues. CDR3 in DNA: TGTGCCAGCAGTACAGGGGCCACTAATGAAAAACTGTTTTTT. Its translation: CASSTGATNEKLFF.

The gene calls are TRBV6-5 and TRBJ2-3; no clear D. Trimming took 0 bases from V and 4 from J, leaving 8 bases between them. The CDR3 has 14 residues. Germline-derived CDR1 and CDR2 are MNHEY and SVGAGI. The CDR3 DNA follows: TGTGCCAGCAGTTACTCCCCCGACTCAGATACGCAGTATTTT. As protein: CASSYSPDSDTQYF.

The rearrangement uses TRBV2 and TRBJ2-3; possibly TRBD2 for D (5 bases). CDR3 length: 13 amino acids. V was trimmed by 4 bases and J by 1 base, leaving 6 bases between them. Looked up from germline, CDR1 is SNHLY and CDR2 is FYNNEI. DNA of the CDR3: TGTGCCAGCAGTGCGGAGGGCACAGATACGCAGTATTTT. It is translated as CASSAEGTDTQYF. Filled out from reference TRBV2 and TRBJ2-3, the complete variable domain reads EPEVTQTPSHQVTQMGQEVILRCVPISNHLYFYWYRQILGQKVEFLVSFYNNEISEKSEIFDDQFSVERPDGSNFTLKIRSTKLEDSAMYFCASSAEGTDTQYFGPGTRLTVL.

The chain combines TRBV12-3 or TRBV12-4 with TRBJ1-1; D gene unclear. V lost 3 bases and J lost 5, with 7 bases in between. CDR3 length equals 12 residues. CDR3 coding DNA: TGTGCCAGCAGTTTTACGGGGACTGAAGCTTTCTTT. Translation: CASSFTGTEAFF.

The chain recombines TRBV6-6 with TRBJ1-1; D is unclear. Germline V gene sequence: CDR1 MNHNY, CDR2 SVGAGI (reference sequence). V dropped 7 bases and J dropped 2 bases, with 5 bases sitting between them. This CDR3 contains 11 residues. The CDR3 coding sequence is TGTGCCAGCACCCTTAACACTGAAGCTTTCTTT. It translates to CASTLNTEAFF.

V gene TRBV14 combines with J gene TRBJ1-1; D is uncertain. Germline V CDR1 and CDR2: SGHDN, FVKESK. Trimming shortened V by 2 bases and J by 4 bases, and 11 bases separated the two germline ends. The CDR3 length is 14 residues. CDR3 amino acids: CASSQIGLATEAFF. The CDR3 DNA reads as TGTGCCAGCAGCCAAATCGGGTTGGCCACTGAAGCTTTCTTT.

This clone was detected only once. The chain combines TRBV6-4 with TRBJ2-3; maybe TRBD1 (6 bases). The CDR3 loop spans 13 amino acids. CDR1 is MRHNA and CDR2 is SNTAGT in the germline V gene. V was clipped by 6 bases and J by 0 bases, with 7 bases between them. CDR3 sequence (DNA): TGTGCCAGCAGCCAGGGGAGCACAGATACGCAGTATTTT. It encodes CASSQGSTDTQYF.

The CDR3 DNA reads TGTGCCAGCAGCTCCGTAATCTCCTACGAGCAGTACTTC. This encodes CASSSVISYEQYF. The chain has TRBV5-4 and TRBJ2-7; D unclear. CDR3 length: 13 residues. Trimming took off 3 bases at V and 0 bases at J, with 7 bases between the two ends. The V gene's germline CDR1 is SGHNT and CDR2 YYREEE (reference sequence).

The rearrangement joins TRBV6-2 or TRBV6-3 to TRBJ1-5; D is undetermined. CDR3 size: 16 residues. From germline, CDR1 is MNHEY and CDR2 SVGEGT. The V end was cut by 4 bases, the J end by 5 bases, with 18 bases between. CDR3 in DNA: TGTGCCAGCAGTTCCATCCGGGGAGTTTACGATCAGCCCCAGCATTTT. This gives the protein CASSSIRGVYDQPQHF.

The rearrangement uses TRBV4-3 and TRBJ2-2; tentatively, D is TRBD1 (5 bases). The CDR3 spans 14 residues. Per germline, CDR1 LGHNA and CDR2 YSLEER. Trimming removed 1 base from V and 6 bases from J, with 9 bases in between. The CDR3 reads CASSQVLGAGELFF. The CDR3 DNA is TGCGCCAGCAGCCAAGTTCTAGGGGCCGGGGAGCTGTTTTTT.

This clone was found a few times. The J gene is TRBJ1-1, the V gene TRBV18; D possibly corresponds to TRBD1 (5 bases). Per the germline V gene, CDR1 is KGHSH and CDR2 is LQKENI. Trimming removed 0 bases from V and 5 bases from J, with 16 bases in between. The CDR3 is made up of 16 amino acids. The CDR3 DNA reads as TGTGCCAGCTCACCACCGGGGGGGATTTGGAATACTGAAGCTTTCTTT. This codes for CASSPPGGIWNTEAFF.

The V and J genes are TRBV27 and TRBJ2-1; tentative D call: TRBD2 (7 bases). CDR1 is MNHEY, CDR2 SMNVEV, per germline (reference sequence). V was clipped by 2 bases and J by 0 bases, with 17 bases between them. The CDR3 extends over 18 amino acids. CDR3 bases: TGTGCCAGCAGTTTAATTGCGGGGGCCCGGAGCTCCTACAATGAGCAGTTCTTC. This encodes CASSLIAGARSSYNEQFF.

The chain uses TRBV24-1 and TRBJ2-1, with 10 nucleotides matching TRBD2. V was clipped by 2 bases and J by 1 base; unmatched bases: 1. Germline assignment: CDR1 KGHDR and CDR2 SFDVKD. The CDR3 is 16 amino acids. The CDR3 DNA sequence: TGTGCCACCAGTGATTCTAGCGGGAGTTCCTACAATGAGCAGTTCTTC. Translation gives CATSDSSGSSYNEQFF.

CDR3 in amino acids: CATSDFLTSGANVLTF. In DNA, the CDR3 is TGTGCCACCAGTGATTTTCTGACCTCTGGGGCCAACGTCCTGACTTTC. This chain links TRBV24-1 with TRBJ2-6; D call uncertain. Germline lookup yields CDR1 KGHDR and CDR2 SFDVKD. This CDR3 has 16 amino acids. Trimming removed 1 base from V and 0 bases from J, with 6 bases in between.

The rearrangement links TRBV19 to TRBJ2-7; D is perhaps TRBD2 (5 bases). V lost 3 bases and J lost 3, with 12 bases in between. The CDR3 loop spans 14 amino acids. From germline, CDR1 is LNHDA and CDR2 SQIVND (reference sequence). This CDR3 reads CASSISGPLYEQYF. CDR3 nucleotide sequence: TGTGCCAGTAGTATCAGCGGACCACTCTACGAGCAGTACTTC.

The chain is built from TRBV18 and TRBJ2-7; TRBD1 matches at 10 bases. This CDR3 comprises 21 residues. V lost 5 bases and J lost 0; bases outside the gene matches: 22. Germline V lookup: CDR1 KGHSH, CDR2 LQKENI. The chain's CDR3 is CASSARDRGELVRSSSYEQYF. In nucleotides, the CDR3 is TGTGCCAGCTCAGCCCGGGACAGGGGCGAATTGGTTCGCTCGAGCTCCTACGAGCAGTACTTC.

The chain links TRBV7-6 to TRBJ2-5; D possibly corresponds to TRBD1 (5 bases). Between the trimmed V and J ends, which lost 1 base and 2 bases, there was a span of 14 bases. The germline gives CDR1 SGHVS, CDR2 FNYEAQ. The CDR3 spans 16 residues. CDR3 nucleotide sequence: TGTGCCAGCAGCTTAGATGTGGGCAGGACACAAGAGACCCAGTACTTC. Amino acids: CASSLDVGRTQETQYF.

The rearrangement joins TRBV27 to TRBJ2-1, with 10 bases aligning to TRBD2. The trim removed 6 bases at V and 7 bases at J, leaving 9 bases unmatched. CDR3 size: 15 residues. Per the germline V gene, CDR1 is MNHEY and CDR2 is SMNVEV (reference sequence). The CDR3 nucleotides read TGTGCCAGCAGCCTAGGACTAGCGGCTTGGAATGAGCAGTTCTTC. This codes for CASSLGLAAWNEQFF.

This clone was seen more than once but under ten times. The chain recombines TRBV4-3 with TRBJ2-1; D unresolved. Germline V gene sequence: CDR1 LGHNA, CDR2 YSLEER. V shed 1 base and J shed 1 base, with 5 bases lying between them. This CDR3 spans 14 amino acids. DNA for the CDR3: TGCGCCAGCAGCCAAGGATGGTCCTACAATGAGCAGTTCTTC. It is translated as CASSQGWSYNEQFF.

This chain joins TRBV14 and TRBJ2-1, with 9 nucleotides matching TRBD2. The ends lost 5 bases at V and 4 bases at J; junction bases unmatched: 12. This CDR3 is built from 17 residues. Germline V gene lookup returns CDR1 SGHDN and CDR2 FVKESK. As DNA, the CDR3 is TGTGCCAGCAGCACCGACAGTGTTCTAGCGGGGTACAATGAGCAGTTCTTC. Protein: CASSTDSVLAGYNEQFF.

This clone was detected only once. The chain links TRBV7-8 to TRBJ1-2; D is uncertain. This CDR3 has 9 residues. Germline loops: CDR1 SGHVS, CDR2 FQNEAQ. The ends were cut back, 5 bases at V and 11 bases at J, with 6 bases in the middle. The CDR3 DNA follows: TGTGCCAGCAGCCCAGGTTACACCTTC. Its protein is CASSPGYTF. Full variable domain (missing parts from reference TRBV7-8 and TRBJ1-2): GAGVSQSPRYKVAKRGQDVALRCDPISGHVSLFWYQQALGQGPEFLTYFQNEAQLDKSGLPSDRFFAERPEGSVSTLKIQRTQQEDSAVYLCASSPGYTFGSGTRLTVV.

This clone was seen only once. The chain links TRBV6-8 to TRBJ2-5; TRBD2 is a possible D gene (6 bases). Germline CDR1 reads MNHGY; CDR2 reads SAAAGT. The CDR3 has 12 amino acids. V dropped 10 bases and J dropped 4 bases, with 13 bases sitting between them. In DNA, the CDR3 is TGTGCCACTCGGGACTTAGGAGAGACCCAGTACTTC. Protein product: CATRDLGETQYF.

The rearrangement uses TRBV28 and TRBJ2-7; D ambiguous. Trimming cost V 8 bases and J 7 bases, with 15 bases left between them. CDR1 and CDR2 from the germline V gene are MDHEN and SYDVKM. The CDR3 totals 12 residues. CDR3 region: CASWALNREQYF. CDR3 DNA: TGTGCCAGCTGGGCACTAAATAGAGAGCAGTACTTC.

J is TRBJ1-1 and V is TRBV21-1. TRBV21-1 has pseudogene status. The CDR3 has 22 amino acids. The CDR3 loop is CASSYTQIDLAHNQIKNTEAFF. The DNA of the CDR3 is TGTGCCAGCAGCTATACTCAGATCGACTTAGCCCACAATCAGATTAAGAACACTGAAGCTTTCTTT.

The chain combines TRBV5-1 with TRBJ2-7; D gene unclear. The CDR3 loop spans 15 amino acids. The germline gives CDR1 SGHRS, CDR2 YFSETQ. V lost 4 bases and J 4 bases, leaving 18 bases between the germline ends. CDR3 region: CASSLTAGDFYEQYF. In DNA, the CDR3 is TGCGCCAGCAGCCTCACTGCAGGAGACTTTTACGAGCAGTACTTC.

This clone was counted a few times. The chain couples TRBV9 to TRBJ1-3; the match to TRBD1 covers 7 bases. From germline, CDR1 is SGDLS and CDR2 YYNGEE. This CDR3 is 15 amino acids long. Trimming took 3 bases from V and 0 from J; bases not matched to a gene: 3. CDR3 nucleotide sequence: TGTGCCAGCAGCGAGACAGGGTTCTCTGGAAACACCATATATTTT. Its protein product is CASSETGFSGNTIYF.

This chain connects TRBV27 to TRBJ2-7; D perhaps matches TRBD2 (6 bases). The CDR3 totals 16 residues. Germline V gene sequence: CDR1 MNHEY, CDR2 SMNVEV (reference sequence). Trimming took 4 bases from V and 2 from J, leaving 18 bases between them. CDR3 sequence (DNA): TGTGCCAGCAGTTCTGGTGGGGGACGGGGGACCTACGAGCAGTACTTC. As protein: CASSSGGGRGTYEQYF.

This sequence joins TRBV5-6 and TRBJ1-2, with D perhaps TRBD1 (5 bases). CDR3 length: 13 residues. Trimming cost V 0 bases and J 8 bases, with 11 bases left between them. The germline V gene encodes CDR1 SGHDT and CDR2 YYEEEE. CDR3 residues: CASSLDRRGGYTF. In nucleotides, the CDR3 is TGTGCCAGCAGCTTGGATCGGAGGGGAGGCTACACCTTC.

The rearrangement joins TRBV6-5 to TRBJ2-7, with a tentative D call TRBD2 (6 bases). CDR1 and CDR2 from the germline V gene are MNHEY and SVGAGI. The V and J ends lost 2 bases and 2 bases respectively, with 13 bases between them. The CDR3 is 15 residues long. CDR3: CASSYDGGSPYEQYF. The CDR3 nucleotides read TGTGCCAGCAGTTACGACGGGGGTAGTCCCTACGAGCAGTACTTC.